Each of the 18 T cell receptor beta chains below was sequenced from the same sample in a study of cytomegalovirus exposure and HLA in healthy donors listed by TCRdb under 2017. Library generation was performed with the immunoSEQ multiplex PCR assay. For the multiplex PCR, a mixture combining 60 forward primers for TCR Vbeta segments and 13 reverse primers for TCR Jbeta segments was used. TCRdb stores this immuneACCESS table with in-frame sequences only. Part of the clones is absent; in the studies checked, under half of the shortfall reflects unresolved V genes, and no reason is known for the rest. This sample lists 200,000 to 250,000 clones; about 85% were detected once. The top ten clonotypes cover 1% to 1.5% of the sample. Sample: PBMCs. The source of these receptors is a human donor in good health.

This clone was recorded only once. J is TRBJ2-7 and V is TRBV5-1, with 9 bases identical to TRBD2. The CDR3 spans 16 residues. The V segment lost 0 bases and the J segment 3 bases; nucleotides outside the gene matches: 7. CDR1 and CDR2 from the germline V gene are SGHRS and YFSETQ. The CDR3 sequence: CASSLVGGGRVYEQYF. The CDR3, as DNA: TGCGCCAGCAGCTTGGTCGGTGGCGGGAGGGTCTACGAGCAGTACTTC.

This rearrangement joins TRBV30 to TRBJ1-5; TRBD1 is a possible D gene (5 bases). Between the trimmed V and J ends, which lost 0 bases and 6 bases, there was a span of 12 bases. The CDR3 runs 14 residues. Germline V gene lookup returns CDR1 GTSNPN and CDR2 SVGIG (reference sequence). The CDR3 DNA sequence: TGTGCCTGGAGTGTTGGGGGGGTTGGTCAGCCCCAGCATTTT. Its protein product is CAWSVGGVGQPQHF.

CDR3 coding DNA: TGTGCCATCAGTGACCCAGGGGAGAACACCGGGGAGCTGTTTTTT. Amino acid sequence: CAISDPGENTGELFF. The V call is TRBV10-3, the J call TRBJ2-2; TRBD1 is a possible D gene (6 bases). The CDR3 covers 15 residues. V gave up 3 bases and J gave up 1 base, with 9 bases separating them. Germline V gives CDR1 ENHRY, CDR2 SYGVKD.

The chain has TRBV6-5 and TRBJ2-1; 7 bases fit TRBD2. The germline CDR1 and CDR2 sequences are MNHEY and SVGAGI. The CDR3 consists of 15 residues. J lost 7 bases, V lost 0 bases, and 6 bases had no gene match. This CDR3 reads CASSYSGRRGNEQFF. CDR3 in DNA: TGTGCCAGCAGTTACTCCGGTAGGCGGGGGAATGAGCAGTTCTTC.

V is TRBV28 and J is TRBJ2-2; D gene unclear. CDR1 is MDHEN, CDR2 SYDVKM, per germline. V gave up 8 bases and J gave up 5 bases, with 9 bases separating them. The CDR3 spans 12 residues. The DNA for the CDR3 is TGTGCCAGCCAAGCCGGGACCGGGGAGCTGTTTTTT. Translated: CASQAGTGELFF.

The V and J genes are TRBV5-6 and TRBJ2-5; 7 bases agree with TRBD1. Per germline, CDR1 SGHDT and CDR2 YYEEEE. The CDR3 covers 15 residues. The V gene end was trimmed by 0 bases and the J gene end by 4 bases; junction bases not matched to a gene: 6. The DNA of the CDR3 is TGTGCCAGCAGCTTGGAGTTGAGGGGGCGAGAGACCCAGTACTTC. It encodes CASSLELRGRETQYF.

The J gene is TRBJ2-7, the V gene TRBV4-3; 7 nucleotides line up with TRBD1. CDR1 is LGHNA and CDR2 is YSLEER in the germline V gene. The length of the CDR3 is 13 residues. The V segment lost 2 bases and the J segment 3 bases; nucleotides outside the gene matches: 1. CDR3 protein: CASSQWDSYEQYF. CDR3 bases: TGCGCCAGCAGCCAATGGGACAGCTACGAGCAGTACTTC.

The chain carries TRBV18 and TRBJ2-2; D may be TRBD1 (6 bases). Trimming took off 2 bases at V and 6 bases at J, with 13 bases between the two ends. The CDR3 consists of 15 residues. CDR1 KGHSH and CDR2 LQKENI come from the germline V gene. The CDR3 loop reads CASSPTAAGAGELFF. The CDR3 DNA sequence: TGTGCCAGCTCACCAACTGCGGCAGGGGCCGGGGAGCTGTTTTTT.

The chain joins TRBV5-4 to TRBJ2-2; tentatively, D is TRBD1 (7 bases). The CDR3 spans 16 residues. V lost 3 bases and J 0 bases, leaving 12 bases between the germline ends. CDR1 is SGHNT, CDR2 YYREEE, per germline (reference sequence). CDR3 loop: CASSSGGTTNTGELFF. In DNA, the CDR3 is TGTGCCAGCAGCTCAGGGGGGACAACGAACACCGGGGAGCTGTTTTTT. Looking up the rest from reference TRBV5-4 and TRBJ2-2 gives the full variable domain: ETGVTQSPTHLIKTRGQQVTLRCSSQSGHNTVSWYQQALGQGPQFIFQYYREEENGRGNFPPRFSGLQFPNYSSELNVNALELDDSALYLCASSSGGTTNTGELFFGEGSRLTVL.

The chain uses TRBV10-3 and TRBJ2-7, with 7 bases matching TRBD2. Germline V gene sequence: CDR1 ENHRY, CDR2 SYGVKD. The CDR3 runs 16 residues. Losses at the gene ends were 6 bases for V and 2 bases for J; bases not matched to a gene: 13. This CDR3 is CAISRGVGAAPYEQYF. The CDR3 DNA reads TGTGCCATCAGCCGGGGGGTTGGCGCAGCCCCCTACGAGCAGTACTTC.

This clone was seen only once. The chain is built from TRBV4-1 and TRBJ2-7; a possible D gene is TRBD2 (6 bases). Germline V gene sequence: CDR1 MGHRA, CDR2 YSYEKL. The CDR3 has 14 amino acids. V gave up 1 base and J gave up 4 bases, with 11 bases separating them. DNA of the CDR3: TGCGCCAGCAGCCAAGTCCCGGGGGAATACGAGCAGTACTTC. It yields the protein CASSQVPGEYEQYF.

The chain employs TRBV6-5 and TRBJ1-2, with D maybe TRBD1 (5 bases). Trimming left V 6 bases short and J 3 bases short, with 17 bases between. The germline CDR1 and CDR2 sequences are MNHEY and SVGAGI. There are 15 residues in the CDR3. The CDR3 DNA sequence: TGTGCCAGCAGGCCCAGGCAGGGTTGGGACTATGGCTACACCTTC. This gives the protein CASRPRQGWDYGYTF.

This clone showed up just once. V usage is TRBV28 and J usage is TRBJ2-7; no reliable D call. Germline CDR1 MDHEN, CDR2 SYDVKM. The CDR3 spans 13 residues. V lost 1 base to trimming and J lost 7 bases, with 11 bases between them. CDR3 sequence reads: CASSLSLLSEQYF. The CDR3 bases are TGTGCCAGCAGTTTATCTCTGTTGTCGGAGCAGTACTTC.

The rearrangement uses TRBV27 and TRBJ2-1; 13 bases are shared with TRBD2. V lost 0 bases to trimming and J lost 9 bases; unmatched junction nucleotides: 2. The CDR3 has 15 amino acids. Germline CDR1 reads MNHEY; CDR2 reads SMNVEV (reference sequence). The CDR3 is CASSLSRLAGGEQFF. The CDR3 DNA sequence: TGTGCCAGCAGTTTATCGCGACTAGCGGGAGGTGAGCAGTTCTTC.

A word on this clone: This CDR3 is also generated by other DNA sequences in the sample. The chain is built from TRBV5-4 and TRBJ2-3, with 11 nucleotides matching TRBD1. The CDR3 length is 16 residues. With 1 base clipped from V and 2 bases from J, the junction kept 3 bases outside the gene matches. Germline CDR1 is SGHNT and CDR2 is YYREEE (reference sequence). CDR3 in DNA: TGTGCCAGCAGCTTGAGGGACAGGGGGTCCACAGATACGCAGTATTTT. This translates into CASSLRDRGSTDTQYF.

This chain connects TRBV5-1 to TRBJ1-1; a weak D match, TRBD1 (5 bases). Germline V gives CDR1 SGHRS, CDR2 YFSETQ. The germline V and J ends were trimmed by 4 bases and 4 bases, with 14 bases remaining between them. The CDR3 spans 14 residues. CDR3 loop: CASSGGELVTEAFF. CDR3 sequence (DNA): TGCGCCAGCAGCGGGGGGGAGTTGGTCACTGAAGCTTTCTTT.

The chain links TRBV30 to TRBJ2-3, with TRBD2 matching 12 bases. The length of the CDR3 is 17 residues. Trimming removed 5 bases from V and 1 base from J; junction bases left unmatched: 10. CDR1 is GTSNPN, CDR2 SVGIG, per germline (reference sequence). The CDR3 sequence: CAWGLAGTLLGTDTQYF. CDR3 nucleotide sequence: TGTGCCTGGGGACTAGCGGGGACTCTACTAGGCACAGATACGCAGTATTTT.

V is TRBV28 and J is TRBJ2-7, with a weak D call TRBD1 (5 bases). Germline CDR1 is MDHEN and CDR2 is SYDVKM. V gave up 4 bases and J gave up 7 bases, with 14 bases separating them. This CDR3 is 13 amino acids long. In DNA, the CDR3 is TGTGCCAGCAGTTCCGGGCCACAGGCTGAGCAGTACTTC. This sequence encodes CASSSGPQAEQYF. The full variable domain, with the rest looked up from reference TRBV28 and TRBJ2-7, is DVKVTQSSRYLVKRTGEKVFLECVQDMDHENMFWYRQDPGLGLRLIYFSYDVKMKEKGDIPEGYSVSREKKERFSLILESASTNQTSMYLCASSSGPQAEQYFGPGTRLTVT.